This T cell receptor (beta chain) is from a study of beta chain features in type 1 diabetes (dated by TCRdb to the late 2010s). In terms of the full investigation: No differences in mean age, gender distribution, total cell number or subset yield were found between patients and healthy donors. Across all samples, roughly 110,000,000 sorted cells were examined, and cell number per subset correlated strongly with RNA yield. In the study, TCRB repertoires of sorted circulating CD4+ T cell subsets from recently diagnosed type 1 diabetes patients were compared with those of matched healthy donors. Naive and central memory subsets were obtained from all 30 or so donors, but regulatory and stem cell-like memory subsets were isolated from only 8 patients and roughly eight healthy donors.

The High Capacity cDNA Reverse Transcription Kit was used to reverse transcribe all of the isolated RNA, meaning that expressed TCRB transcripts were what got sequenced. Deep immunoSEQ sequencing was performed on naive, central memory and regulatory T cell samples, with an average of about 3.6 million total reads per sample. Sorted cells were lysed in RLT buffer, and RNA was extracted using DNase-treated RNeasy Micro or Mini kits according to cell number. Each cell subset was processed separately to prevent cross-contamination, with patient and healthy donor samples processed together. The immunoSEQ multiplex PCR was used to amplify TCRB sequences from cDNA, yielding 87-bp fragments that span the CDR3 region. Amplicons were sequenced on the Illumina HiSeq platform. Per the source publication's procedure: PCR bias was computationally corrected using synthetic template baselines, reads within Hamming distance 2 were collapsed, and singletons that could not be merged were discarded. Reads were aligned to IMGT to assign V, D and J genes, CDR3 length, and insertions or deletions at six rearrangement sites. Within each subset, clonotype counts were normalized to the number of sorted cells before true diversity and Gini coefficients were calculated with the tcR R package. The overlap coefficient, calculated on TCRB nucleotide sequences, was used to measure repertoire sharing. Out-of-frame TCRB sequences from naive cells were analyzed to stand in for the pre-selection repertoire. The table comes from immuneACCESS by way of TCRdb, which keeps in-frame sequences with V and J called. Part of the clones is missing from these tables; in studies checked, under half for an unresolved V gene and the rest for unknown reasons. V and J calls and clone size follow that table, whereas D and trimming were derived from the DNA. Present in this sample are about 340,000 clones, 13% of which were seen just once. The leading ten clones occupy roughly 0.015% of the sample.

Each donor gave one peripheral blood draw, averaging about 100 mL, which was collected into heparinised tubes. A BD FACSAria II and a panel including CD45RO, CCR7, CD25, CD127, CD95 and CD27 were used to sort naive, central memory, regulatory and stem cell-like memory CD4+ T cells. Purity was above 95% for every sorted population. Right away, PBMCs were isolated by Lymphoprep density gradient centrifugation and were stained directly, with no culture step. So that batch effects would be minimized, each experiment stained and sorted samples in pairs, pairing one healthy donor with one patient. Broader findings and caveats from the paper: Naive, central memory and regulatory TCRB repertoires appeared to be more similar among patients than among healthy donors. At VDJ recombination sites, type 1 diabetes patients had fewer insertions and more deleted nucleotides, which implies abnormalities in thymic rearrangement. Only small numbers of individuals were included in the HLA sub-analyses, which left unresolved whether HLA type had any influence on TCRB rearrangement. Shorter templates might have been favored by PCR, but patient and control samples were amplified and corrected together, so both groups would have been affected equally by any skew. Because cDNA was sequenced instead of genomic DNA, highly expressing activated cells could be over-represented, though the groups showed no difference in activation or CD3 levels. Type 1 diabetes patients showed a moderate but significant shortening of TCRB CDR3 length in all four CD4+ subsets.

Comment on this clone: Its antigen remains unidentified. No base qualities exist here, and no much larger clone lies one base off it.

The germline V gene yields LGHNA for CDR1 and YNFKEQ for CDR2. The junction shows trimming of 2 bases on V and 5 bases on J, and the gene matches do not reach 4 bases of it. The CDR3 contains 15 residues, cysteine and phenylalanine counted. The only DNA kept is the CDR3, 45 bases in frame from the first base. The sequenced material came from naive CD4+ T cells from blood. The cell subset or site label corresponds to: true naive CD4+ T cells. The TCR was taken from a young woman with type 1 diabetes. The sequence is built from TRBV4-2 and TRBJ2-1, and 9 junction bases match TRBD2. The sequenced DNA: TGTGCCAGCAGCCAATTCTCTAGCGGGAACAATGAGCAGTTCTTC. Translated, it reads CASSQFSSGNNEQFF.